The 31 T cell receptor beta chains reported below all come from one sample, sequenced in a study of T cells in Graves' hyperthyroidism and ophthalmopathy. Amplified TCR beta CDR3 regions derived from RNA transcripts. HTBI primers were employed in a first-round RT-PCR of the TCR CDR3. TCRdb redid the calling of the multiplex PCR reads with MiXCR, one entry per CDR3 protein. Counted here are about 360,000 distinct CDR3 sequences, less than 15% occurring once; the ten biggest clones make up 9% to 9.5%. The sequencing input was blood. Source of these receptors: a woman aged 18-29 years with Graves' hyperthyroidism.

This clonotype was counted ten times or more. This chain connects TRBV7-9 to TRBJ1-1; tentative D call: TRBD1 (6 bases). The CDR3 extends over 16 amino acids. The V gene's germline CDR1 is SEHNR and CDR2 FQNEAQ (reference sequence). The V end lost 6 bases, the J end lost 2 bases, and 19 bases lay between the germline ends. DNA for the CDR3: TGTGCCAGCAGTCCGGGGGGCGGGGGGCTAAACACTGAAGCTTTCTTT. This sequence encodes CASSPGGGGLNTEAFF.

This clonotype was observed at least ten times. This chain uses TRBV5-1 with TRBJ2-1; D perhaps matches TRBD1 (5 bases). The ends were cut back, 0 bases at V and 2 bases at J, with 9 bases in the middle. CDR3 size: 15 residues. CDR1 SGHRS and CDR2 YFSETQ come from the germline V gene. The CDR3 protein is CASSLGQGTYNEQFF. The CDR3 DNA reads as TGCGCCAGCAGCTTGGGGCAGGGTACCTACAATGAGCAGTTCTTC. Drawing the rest from reference TRBV5-1 and TRBJ2-1, the complete variable domain is KAGVTQTPRYLIKTRGQQVTLSCSPISGHRSVSWYQQTPGQGLQFLFEYFSETQRNKGNFPGRFSGRQFSNSRSEMNVSTLELGDSALYLCASSLGQGTYNEQFFGPGTRLTVL.

This clonotype was recorded many times. The chain links TRBV3-2 to TRBJ2-3; the listed D gene, TRBD1, was not tested against the DNA. TRBV3-2 counts as a pseudogene. There are 15 residues in the CDR3. CDR3 coding DNA: TGTGCCAGCAGCCAAGTCGAGGGGTGCACAGATACGCAGTATTTT. This codes for CASSQVEGCTDTQYF.

This clonotype was detected ten times or more. This sequence joins TRBV15 and TRBJ1-4, with 7 nucleotides matching TRBD1. CDR3 length equals 16 residues. The junction had 8 bases not matched to a gene; V was cut back by 0 bases and J by 7 bases. The germline V gene has CDR1 LNHNV and CDR2 YYDKDF (reference sequence). CDR3 in amino acids: CATSRDLVQGSEKLFF. CDR3 coding DNA: TGTGCCACCAGCAGAGATCTGGTACAGGGGAGTGAAAAACTGTTTTTT. Based on the CDR3 plus reference TRBV15 and TRBJ1-4, the full variable domain is DAMVIQNPRYQVTQFGKPVTLSCSQTLNHNVMYWYQQKSSQAPKLLFHYYDKDFNNEADTPDNFQSRRPNTSFCFLDIRSPGLGDTAMYLCATSRDLVQGSEKLFFGSGTQLSVL.

This clonotype came up a few times. The chain joins TRBV12-3 or TRBV12-4 to TRBJ1-4; tentative D call: TRBD1 (6 bases). Between the trimmed V and J ends, which lost 1 base and 7 bases, there was a span of 10 bases. This CDR3 region has 14 residues. CDR3 sequence: CASSLEGGAEKLFF. The DNA of the CDR3 is TGTGCCAGCAGTTTAGAAGGGGGAGCTGAAAAACTGTTTTTT.

In this sample, this clonotype turned up many times. The chain uses TRBV20-1 and TRBJ2-1; the match to TRBD2 covers 8 bases. The CDR3 is 14 residues long. Per germline, CDR1 DFQATT and CDR2 SNEGSKA (reference sequence). The CDR3 DNA is TGCAGGGCTCTTCCGGGGGGGCTTTGGAATGAGCAGTTCTTC. Its protein product is CRALPGGLWNEQFF.

The chain couples TRBV24-1 to TRBJ2-5; D might be TRBD1 (6 bases). The CDR3 runs to 15 residues. V was cut by 9 bases and J by 1 base, with 17 bases left in between. CDR1 and CDR2 (germline): KGHDR, SFDVKD. CDR3 sequence reads: CATGDRRKSQETQYF. CDR3 DNA sequence: TGTGCCACCGGCGACAGGAGGAAAAGCCAAGAGACCCAGTACTTC.

This clonotype appeared many times. The chain carries TRBV20-1 and TRBJ2-1; D possibly corresponds to TRBD2 (6 bases). CDR1 DFQATT and CDR2 SNEGSKA come from the germline V gene (reference sequence). Trimming stripped 4 bases from V and 4 bases from J, with 17 bases between. CDR3 length: 15 residues. The CDR3 reads CSATGILATYNEQFF. CDR3 DNA: TGCAGTGCTACGGGGATCCTAGCGACATACAATGAGCAGTTCTTC.

This clonotype was counted many times. J is TRBJ1-2 and V is TRBV12-3 or TRBV12-4, with TRBD1 as a possible D gene (6 bases). V lost 5 bases to trimming and J lost 4 bases, with 17 bases between them. The CDR3 extends over 15 amino acids. The CDR3 DNA reads TGTGCCAGCAGTCCCCAACAGGGCCCCAGCTATGGCTACACCTTC. Encoded protein: CASSPQQGPSYGYTF.

This clonotype was detected only a few times. V usage is TRBV9 and J usage is TRBJ2-3, with D maybe TRBD2 (5 bases). Trimming removed 4 bases from V and 1 base from J, with 19 bases in between. The CDR3 spans 17 residues. Germline V gene data show CDR1 as SGDLS and CDR2 as YYNGEE. The CDR3 loop reads CASSHSTPGLGTDTQYF. The CDR3 DNA sequence: TGTGCCAGCAGCCACTCTACTCCGGGGTTAGGCACAGATACGCAGTATTTT.

V gene TRBV24-1 combines with J gene TRBJ2-2; D remains ambiguous. CDR3 length: 15 residues. V lost 4 bases and J lost 4, with 12 bases in between. Germline CDR1 is KGHDR and CDR2 is SFDVKD. This chain's CDR3 is CATSEVGSGTGELFF. Written as DNA, the CDR3 is TGTGCCACCAGTGAGGTGGGATCGGGCACCGGGGAGCTGTTTTTT.

This clonotype was observed many times. The chain recombines TRBV5-6 with TRBJ2-5, with 9 positions matching TRBD1. CDR3 length: 16 residues. V lost 4 bases and J lost 5; bases outside the gene matches: 12. Germline CDR1 is SGHDT and CDR2 is YYEEEE. CDR3 sequence: CASSIGQGRIRETQYF. Here the CDR3 DNA reads TGTGCCAGCAGCATAGGACAGGGGCGGATTCGGGAGACCCAGTACTTC. The complete variable domain, with remaining parts taken from reference TRBV5-6 and TRBJ2-5, reads DAGVTQSPTHLIKTRGQQVTLRCSPKSGHDTVSWYQQALGQGPQFIFQYYEEEERQRGNFPDRFSGHQFPNYSSELNVNALLLGDSALYLCASSIGQGRIRETQYFGPGTRLLVL.

This clonotype was counted many times. The chain combines TRBV18 with TRBJ1-1; D is uncertain. The V gene's germline CDR1 is KGHSH and CDR2 LQKENI. This CDR3 is 16 amino acids long. V gave up 4 bases and J gave up 4 bases, with 19 bases separating them. The CDR3 protein is CASSLGSPSVVTEAFF. As DNA, the CDR3 is TGTGCCAGCTCACTCGGTAGTCCCTCGGTGGTCACTGAAGCTTTCTTT.

The V and J genes are TRBV4-2 and TRBJ1-5; D gene unclear. CDR1 and CDR2 (germline): LGHNA, YNFKEQ. CDR3 length equals 18 residues. Deletions cut 4 bases from V and 3 bases from J, with 22 bases between. The CDR3 DNA follows: TGTGCCAGCAGCCCTCACGCTAGCTCTGGCGGGGTCAATCAGCCCCAGCATTTT. It translates to CASSPHASSGGVNQPQHF.

This clonotype was counted many times. The chain carries TRBV27 and TRBJ1-1, with a weak D call TRBD1 (6 bases). Germline V gene lookup returns CDR1 MNHEY and CDR2 SMNVEV (reference sequence). CDR3 size: 18 residues. V dropped 6 bases and J dropped 8 bases, with 31 bases sitting between them. CDR3 bases: TGTGCCAGCAGCTCCTTCAAAATGGGGACACTTCTTTCCGCGGAAGCTTTCTTT. Translated: CASSSFKMGTLLSAEAFF.

In this sample, this clonotype turned up a few times. The rearrangement uses TRBV9 and TRBJ1-6; D gene uncertain. This CDR3 contains 12 residues. The V end lost 3 bases, the J end lost 4 bases, and 2 bases lay between the germline ends. Germline values: CDR1 SGDLS, CDR2 YYNGEE. CDR3 bases: TGTGCCAGCAGCGGGTATAATTCACCCCTCCACTTT. Residues: CASSGYNSPLHF. Looking up the rest from reference TRBV9 and TRBJ1-6 gives the full variable domain: DSGVTQTPKHLITATGQRVTLRCSPRSGDLSVYWYQQSLDQGLQFLIQYYNGEERAKGNILERFSAQQFPDLHSELNLSSLELGDSALYFCASSGYNSPLHFGNGTRLTVT.

This clonotype showed up just a few times. V and J are TRBV28 and TRBJ1-2, with 11 bases lining up with TRBD1. Germline CDR1 MDHEN, CDR2 SYDVKM. The trim removed 3 bases at V and 11 bases at J, leaving 14 bases unmatched. The CDR3 length is 16 residues. CDR3 protein: CASSFLGTGGLRGYTF. In nucleotides, the CDR3 is TGTGCCAGCAGTTTCTTAGGGACAGGGGGGCTGAGAGGGTACACCTTC.

This clonotype was seen ten or more times. The rearrangement joins TRBV7-2 to TRBJ2-7, with D possibly called TRBD1 or TRBD2 (7 bases each). The CDR3 consists of 15 residues. V was shortened by 5 bases and J by 3 bases, with 17 bases between the two germline ends. Germline V gene lookup returns CDR1 SGHTA and CDR2 FQGNSA. CDR3 nucleotide sequence: TGTGCCAGCAGCAAACAAAGCGGGACAGACTACGAGCAGTACTTC. Protein sequence: CASSKQSGTDYEQYF.

The chain is built from TRBV7-9 and TRBJ2-2; 8 bases agree with TRBD1. The CDR3 spans 18 residues. Germline V gives CDR1 SEHNR, CDR2 FQNEAQ (reference sequence). Germline trimming cut 1 base from V and 8 bases from J; bases unmatched to any gene: 15. CDR3 sequence (DNA): TGTGCCAGCAGCTTAGTAGGGTGGACAGGGACGACAACGGGGGAGCTGTTTTTT. Translation: CASSLVGWTGTTTGELFF.

This clonotype came up many times. This CDR3 is CASSDRVGTDTQYF. The CDR3 DNA follows: TGCGCCAGCAGTGACAGGGTGGGCACAGATACGCAGTATTTT. The chain has TRBV5-1 and TRBJ2-3; 7 bases map to TRBD1. J was trimmed by 1 base and V by 5 bases; bases with no gene match: 4. CDR1 is SGHRS and CDR2 is YFSETQ in the germline V gene. The CDR3 length is 14 residues.

The chain has TRBV19 and TRBJ2-4, with 7 bases aligning to TRBD2. Trimming at V came to 4 bases and at J to 4 bases, leaving 7 bases not matched to a gene. The CDR3 totals 15 residues. Germline-derived CDR1 and CDR2 are LNHDA and SQIVND (reference sequence). CDR3 in DNA: TGTGCCAGTAGTACCTCCGGGGGAGGGAAAAACATTCAGTACTTC. Translated: CASSTSGGGKNIQYF.

This clonotype appeared many times. This chain links TRBV12-3 or TRBV12-4 with TRBJ2-1; 11 nucleotides match TRBD2. V shed 6 bases and J 4 bases; nucleotides not matched to a gene: 5. CDR3 length equals 15 residues. Here the CDR3 reads CASSHGLAGYNEQFF. As DNA, the CDR3 is TGTGCCAGCAGCCATGGACTAGCGGGTTACAATGAGCAGTTCTTC.

This clonotype was seen ten or more times. This sequence joins TRBV12-3 or TRBV12-4 and TRBJ1-1; possibly TRBD1 for D (5 bases). The V end was cut by 7 bases, the J end by 2 bases, with 11 bases between. The CDR3 loop spans 13 amino acids. The CDR3 is CASTSQVNTEAFF. The DNA of the CDR3 is TGTGCCAGCACCTCACAGGTTAACACTGAAGCTTTCTTT.

This clonotype turned up a few times. It may be a read error: a sequence one base away is much more abundant. This chain uses TRBV28 with TRBJ1-1; D is possibly TRBD1 (5 bases). Germline CDR1 and CDR2: MDHEN and SYDVKM. The CDR3 extends over 13 amino acids. Trimming removed 11 bases from V and 1 base from J, with 14 bases in between. CDR3 nucleotide sequence: TGTGCCGACCAAACCGGGGCGAACACTGAAGCTTTCTTT. Residues: CADQTGANTEAFF. The variable domain in full, with the rest retrieved from reference TRBV28 and TRBJ1-1, is DVKVTQSSRYLVKRTGEKVFLECVQDMDHENMFWYRQDPGLGLRLIYFSYDVKMKEKGDIPEGYSVSREKKERFSLILESASTNQTSMYLCADQTGANTEAFFGQGTRLTVV.

There are a few counts of this clonotype. The chain recombines TRBV28 with TRBJ1-2; D remains ambiguous. The length of the CDR3 is 16 residues. V was clipped by 0 bases and J by 3 bases, with 14 bases between them. Germline lookup yields CDR1 MDHEN and CDR2 SYDVKM. This CDR3 is CASSLWRVSSDYGYTF. The CDR3 DNA reads as TGTGCCAGCAGTTTATGGAGAGTAAGTTCGGACTATGGCTACACCTTC.

In its sample, this clonotype was seen many times. The rearrangement joins TRBV29-1 to TRBJ2-7; either TRBD1 or TRBD2 may fit D (6 bases each). Germline V gene data show CDR1 as SQVTM and CDR2 as ANQGSEA. V was cut by 4 bases and J by 0 bases, with 10 bases left in between. The CDR3 length is 13 residues. CDR3 in amino acids: CSVVGGLSYEQYF. The CDR3 coding sequence is TGCAGCGTTGTCGGGGGCCTCTCCTACGAGCAGTACTTC.

This clonotype has at least ten counts. In DNA form, the CDR3 reads TGTGCCAGCAGCTTAGTTCAGCGGAGTCCCTACGAGCAGTACTTC. Translating gives CASSLVQRSPYEQYF. J is TRBJ2-7 and V is TRBV7-4, with a tentative D call TRBD2 (5 bases). This CDR3 comprises 15 residues. Trimming pared 1 base from V and 2 bases from J, leaving 12 bases between. The germline gives CDR1 SGHVT, CDR2 SQSDAQ.

Many counts were recorded for this clonotype. The chain has TRBV20-1 and TRBJ2-5; 9 bases align to TRBD2. The V and J ends lost 0 bases and 5 bases, in that order; junction bases with no gene match: 10. CDR1 is DFQATT and CDR2 is SNEGSKA in the germline V gene (reference sequence). The CDR3 has 16 residues. The CDR3 region is CSARDQGRGGGETQYF. The CDR3 nucleotides are TGCAGTGCTAGAGATCAGGGGCGGGGGGGCGGTGAGACCCAGTACTTC.

In its sample, this clonotype was seen a few times. This rearrangement joins TRBV20-1 to TRBJ1-5; possibly TRBD1 for D (5 bases). The V end was cut by 2 bases, the J end by 6 bases, with 20 bases between. Germline CDR1 is DFQATT and CDR2 is SNEGSKA (reference sequence). The CDR3 consists of 16 residues. The CDR3 loop reads CSARSGGEGRSQPQHF. CDR3 DNA sequence: TGCAGTGCTAGATCCGGGGGAGAAGGGAGAAGTCAGCCCCAGCATTTT.

The chain employs TRBV7-8 and TRBJ2-2, with D unresolved. Germline-derived CDR1 and CDR2 are SGHVS and FQNEAQ. Trimming took 5 bases from V and 1 from J, leaving 11 bases between them. The length of the CDR3 is 15 residues. The CDR3 spells CASSPNRQNTGELFF. CDR3 DNA sequence: TGTGCCAGCAGCCCAAACCGACAGAACACCGGGGAGCTGTTTTTT.

This chain uses TRBV7-9 with TRBJ2-2; D call uncertain. The germline V gene has CDR1 SEHNR and CDR2 FQNEAQ (reference sequence). The V end lost 2 bases, the J end lost 3 bases, and 4 bases lay between the germline ends. CDR3 length: 13 amino acids. CDR3 amino acids: CASSLLDTGELFF. The CDR3, as DNA: TGTGCCAGCAGCTTATTGGACACCGGGGAGCTGTTTTTT.